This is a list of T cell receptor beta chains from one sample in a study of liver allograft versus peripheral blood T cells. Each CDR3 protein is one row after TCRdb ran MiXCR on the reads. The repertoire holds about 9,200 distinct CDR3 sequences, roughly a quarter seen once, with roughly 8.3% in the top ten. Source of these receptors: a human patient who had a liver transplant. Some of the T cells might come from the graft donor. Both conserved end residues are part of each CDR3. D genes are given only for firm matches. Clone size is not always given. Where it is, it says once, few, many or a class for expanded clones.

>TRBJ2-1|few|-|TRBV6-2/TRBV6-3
TGTGCCAGTGGACAGACACACAATGAGCAGTTCTTC
CASGQTHNEQFF
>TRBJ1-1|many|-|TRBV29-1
TGCAGCGTTGAACAGGTGCTGAACACTGAAGCTTTCTTT
CSVEQVLNTEAFF
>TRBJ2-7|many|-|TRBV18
TGTGCCAGCTCACCACAGATGCTCGGGGGCGAGCAGTACTTC
CASSPQMLGGEQYF
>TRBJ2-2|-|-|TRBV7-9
TGTGCCAGCAGTCCGGGGGACACCGGGGAGCTGTTTTTT
CASSPGDTGELFF
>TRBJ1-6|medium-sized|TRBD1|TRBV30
TGTGCCTGGACTACCTGGACAGGGGGCAATTCACCCCTCCACTTT
CAWTTWTGGNSPLHF
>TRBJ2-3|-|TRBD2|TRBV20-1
TGCAGTGCTAGAGATTTGGGTAGCGGGTTAAGCACAGATACGCAGTATTTT
CSARDLGSGLSTDTQYF
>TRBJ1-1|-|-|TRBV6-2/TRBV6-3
TGTGCCAGCAGTTATGACACTGAAGCTTTCTTT
CASSYDTEAFF
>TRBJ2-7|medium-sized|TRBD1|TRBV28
TGTGCCAGCAGCCATTATACAGGGGGCTTGGGCGAGCAGTACTTC
CASSHYTGGLGEQYF
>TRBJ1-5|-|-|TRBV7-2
TGTGCCAGCAGCTTAAGGCGGGGATACAATCAGCCCCAGCATTTT
CASSLRRGYNQPQHF
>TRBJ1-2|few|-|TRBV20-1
TGCAGTGCTAGATTTGGGGGGGACTATGGCTACACCTTC
CSARFGGDYGYTF
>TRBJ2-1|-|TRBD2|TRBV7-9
TGTGCCAGCAGCTTAGGTGTAGCAGCGGGAGGGCGGAATGAGCAGTTCTTC
CASSLGVAAGGRNEQFF
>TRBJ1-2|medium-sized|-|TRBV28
TGTGCCAGCAGTCCACCTGGGGGAAACTATGGCTACACCTTC
CASSPPGGNYGYTF
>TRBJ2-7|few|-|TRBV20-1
TGCAGTGCTAGAGATTTCCTCGACGCAGCCCCCTACGAGCAGTACTTC
CSARDFLDAAPYEQYF
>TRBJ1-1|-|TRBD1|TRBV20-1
TGCAGTGACAGGGGGCTGAACACTGAAGCTTTCTTT
CSDRGLNTEAFF
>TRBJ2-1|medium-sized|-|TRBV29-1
TGCAGCGTTGAAGGGGGGGCAGGGGATGAGCAGTTCTTC
CSVEGGAGDEQFF
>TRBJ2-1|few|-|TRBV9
TGTGCCAGCAGCGTAGATGAGGGGGGGAACATTAATGAGCAGTTCTTC
CASSVDEGGNINEQFF